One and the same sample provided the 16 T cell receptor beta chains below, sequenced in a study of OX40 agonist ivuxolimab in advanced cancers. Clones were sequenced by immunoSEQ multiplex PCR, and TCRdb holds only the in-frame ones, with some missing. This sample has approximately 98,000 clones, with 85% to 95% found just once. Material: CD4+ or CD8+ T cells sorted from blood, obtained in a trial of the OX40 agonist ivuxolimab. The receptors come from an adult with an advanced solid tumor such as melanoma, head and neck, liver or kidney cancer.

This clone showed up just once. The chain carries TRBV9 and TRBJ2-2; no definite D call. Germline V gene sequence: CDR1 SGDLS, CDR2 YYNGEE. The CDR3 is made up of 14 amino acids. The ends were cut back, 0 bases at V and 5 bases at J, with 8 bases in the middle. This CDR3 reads CASSVEGRTGELFF. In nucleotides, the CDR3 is TGTGCCAGCAGCGTAGAGGGTAGAACCGGGGAGCTGTTTTTT.

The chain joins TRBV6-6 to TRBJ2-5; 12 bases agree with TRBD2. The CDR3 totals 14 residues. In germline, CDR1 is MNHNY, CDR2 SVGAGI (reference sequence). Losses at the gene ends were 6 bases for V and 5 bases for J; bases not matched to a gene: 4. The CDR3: CASSGTSGSETQYF. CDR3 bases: TGTGCCAGCAGCGGGACTAGCGGGTCGGAGACCCAGTACTTC.

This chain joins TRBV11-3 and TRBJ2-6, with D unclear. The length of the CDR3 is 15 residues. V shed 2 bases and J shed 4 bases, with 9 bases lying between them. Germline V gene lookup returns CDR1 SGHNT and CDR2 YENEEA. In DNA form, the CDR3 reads TGTGCCAGCAGCTTACGAAATCCCGGGGCCAACGTCCTGACTTTC. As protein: CASSLRNPGANVLTF.

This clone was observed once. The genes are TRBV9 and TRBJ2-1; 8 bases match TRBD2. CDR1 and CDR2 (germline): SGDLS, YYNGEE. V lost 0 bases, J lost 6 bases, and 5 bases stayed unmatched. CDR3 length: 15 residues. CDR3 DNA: TGTGCCAGCAGCGTAGGTGGCGGGAGGATCAATGAGCAGTTCTTC. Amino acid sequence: CASSVGGGRINEQFF.

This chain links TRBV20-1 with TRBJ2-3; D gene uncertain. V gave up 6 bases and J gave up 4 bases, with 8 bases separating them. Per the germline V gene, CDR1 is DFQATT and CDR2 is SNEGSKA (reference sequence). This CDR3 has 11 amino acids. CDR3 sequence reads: CSAQSPDTQYF. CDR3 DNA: TGCAGTGCCCAATCCCCAGATACGCAGTATTTT.

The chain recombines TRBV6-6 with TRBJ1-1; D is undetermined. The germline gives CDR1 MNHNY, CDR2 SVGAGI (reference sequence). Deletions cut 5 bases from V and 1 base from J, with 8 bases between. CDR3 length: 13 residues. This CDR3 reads CASSPQTNTEAFF. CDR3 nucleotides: TGTGCCAGCAGTCCCCAGACGAACACTGAAGCTTTCTTT.

In DNA form, the CDR3 reads TGTGCCAGCAGCCGCGACAGGGGCAACACTGAAGCTTTCTTT. It specifies CASSRDRGNTEAFF. V gene TRBV5-4 combines with J gene TRBJ1-1; 8 nucleotides line up with TRBD1. The CDR3 contains 14 residues. Germline V gene data show CDR1 as SGHNT and CDR2 as YYREEE (reference sequence). V lost 4 bases, J lost 2 bases, and 4 bases stayed unmatched.

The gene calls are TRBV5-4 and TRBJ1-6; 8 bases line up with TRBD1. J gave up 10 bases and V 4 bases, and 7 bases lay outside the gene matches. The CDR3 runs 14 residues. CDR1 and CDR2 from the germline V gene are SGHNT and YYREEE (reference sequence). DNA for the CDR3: TGTGCCAGCAGCCCATGGACAGGGCCCTCACCCCTCCACTTT. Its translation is CASSPWTGPSPLHF.

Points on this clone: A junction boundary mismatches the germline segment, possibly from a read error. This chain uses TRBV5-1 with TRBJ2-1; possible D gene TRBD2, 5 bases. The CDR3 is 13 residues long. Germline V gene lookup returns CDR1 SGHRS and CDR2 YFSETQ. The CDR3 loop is CASMPRGYNEQFF. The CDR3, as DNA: TGTGCCAGCATGCCCCGAGGGTACAATGAGCAGTTCTTC.

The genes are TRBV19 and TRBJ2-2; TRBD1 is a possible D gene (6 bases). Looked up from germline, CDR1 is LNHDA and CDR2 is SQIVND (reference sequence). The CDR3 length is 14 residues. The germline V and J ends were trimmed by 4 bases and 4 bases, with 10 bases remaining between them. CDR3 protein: CASSRGRATGELFF. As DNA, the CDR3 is TGTGCCAGTAGTAGGGGGCGCGCCACCGGGGAGCTGTTTTTT.

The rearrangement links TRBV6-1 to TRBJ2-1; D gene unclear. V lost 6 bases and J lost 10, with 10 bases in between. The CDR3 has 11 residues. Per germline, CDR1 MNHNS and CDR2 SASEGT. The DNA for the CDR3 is TGTGCCAGCAGAAGGGCCGAAGAGCAGTTCTTC. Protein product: CASRRAEEQFF.

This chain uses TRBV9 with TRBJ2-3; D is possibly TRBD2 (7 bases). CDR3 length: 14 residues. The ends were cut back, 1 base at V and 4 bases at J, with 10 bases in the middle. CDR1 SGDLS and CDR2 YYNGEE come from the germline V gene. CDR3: CASSVKGGADTQYF. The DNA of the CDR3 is TGTGCCAGCAGCGTAAAAGGGGGGGCAGATACGCAGTATTTT.

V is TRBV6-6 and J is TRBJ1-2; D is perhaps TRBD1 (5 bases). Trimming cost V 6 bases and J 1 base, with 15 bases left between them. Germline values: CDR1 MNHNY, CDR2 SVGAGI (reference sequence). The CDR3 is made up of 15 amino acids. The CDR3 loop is CASRGTAVLNYGYTF. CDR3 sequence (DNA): TGTGCCAGCAGAGGGACGGCAGTACTTAACTATGGCTACACCTTC.

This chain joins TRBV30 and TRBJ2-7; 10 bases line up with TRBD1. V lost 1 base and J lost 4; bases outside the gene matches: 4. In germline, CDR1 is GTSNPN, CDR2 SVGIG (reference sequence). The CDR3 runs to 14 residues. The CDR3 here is CAWSGGQGIYEQYF. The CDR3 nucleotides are TGTGCCTGGAGTGGGGGACAGGGGATATACGAGCAGTACTTC.

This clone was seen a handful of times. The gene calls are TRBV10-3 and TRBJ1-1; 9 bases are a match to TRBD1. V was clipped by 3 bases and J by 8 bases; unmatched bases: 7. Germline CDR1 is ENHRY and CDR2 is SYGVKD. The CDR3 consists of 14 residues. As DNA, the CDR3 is TGTGCCATCAGTGAAAGGACAGGGGACCCAGAAGCTTTCTTT. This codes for CAISERTGDPEAFF.

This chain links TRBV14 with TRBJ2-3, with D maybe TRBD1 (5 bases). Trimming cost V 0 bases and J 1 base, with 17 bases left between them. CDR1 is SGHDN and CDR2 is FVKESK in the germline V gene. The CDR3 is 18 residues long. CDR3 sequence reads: CASSQDLGSRTRTDTQYF. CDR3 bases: TGTGCCAGCAGCCAAGATCTAGGTAGCAGGACACGCACAGATACGCAGTATTTT. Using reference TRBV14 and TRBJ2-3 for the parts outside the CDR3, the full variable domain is EAGVTQFPSHSVIEKGQTVTLRCDPISGHDNLYWYRRVMGKEIKFLLHFVKESKQDESGMPNNRFLAERTGGTYSTLKVQPAELEDSGVYFCASSQDLGSRTRTDTQYFGPGTRLTVL.